This T cell receptor beta chain was observed in a study of CD8 T cells in ankylosing spondylitis. For this clonotype: What it recognizes is unknown.

Study-wide findings and caveats: Peripheral blood samples showed relatively rare disease-linked clones, and these clones were CD8+. Matched synovial fluid from ankylosing spondylitis patients was reported to be enriched for disease-linked clones. Ankylosing spondylitis blood appeared to carry a characteristic TCR beta motif of seven to nine highly homologous variants.

TCRdb used MiXCR to reprocess the 5' RACE reads, holding one entry per CDR3 protein. The sample contains about 260,000 distinct CDR3 sequences, 20% of which appear only once. The TCR was taken from a male donor with ankylosing spondylitis or in good health (not recorded which). Sequencing was done on a sample of blood, either unsorted or a sorted T cell fraction (not recorded which).

In nucleotides, the CDR3 is TGTGCCATCACCGACAGGGGACAAGAGACCCAGTACTTC. Encoded protein: CAITDRGQETQYF. The chain links TRBV3-1 to TRBJ2-5, with 8 bases fitting TRBD1. Germline V gene data show CDR1 as LGHDT and CDR2 as YNNKEL (reference sequence). CDR3 length: 13 residues. V was pared by 10 bases and J by 2 bases, with 6 bases of the junction left unmatched.